This T cell receptor beta chain was retrieved from a study of early T cells in non-severe SARS-CoV-2 infection. In this sample, this clonotype turned up a few times. Individual cDNA molecules received unique molecular identifiers during library preparation. Each CDR3 protein gets one entry after TCRdb re-called the 5' RACE reads with MiXCR. The sample carries around 77,000 distinct CDR3 sequences, around 12% recorded once. Per germline, CDR1 SGHTA and CDR2 FQGNSA. Trimming removed 10 bases at V and 9 bases at J, with 19 bases between. The CDR3 loop spans 13 amino acids. The rearrangement joins TRBV7-2 to TRBJ2-1; D assignment may be TRBD1 or TRBD2 (5 bases each). The receptor was isolated from an adult who was a healthcare worker with PCR-confirmed SARS-CoV-2 infection or an uninfected control (not recorded which). The donor label of this sample is uncertain. Sequenced material: whole blood, taken at baseline. Here the CDR3 DNA reads TGTGCCACCCTGGGGACCTACCTGGGTGAGCAGTTCTTC. It is translated as CATLGTYLGEQFF. The full variable domain, completed using reference TRBV7-2 and TRBJ2-1, is GAGVSQSPSNKVTEKGKDVELRCDPISGHTALYWYRQSLGQGLEFLIYFQGNSAPDKSGLPSDRFSAERTGGSVSTLTIQRTQQEDSAVYLCATLGTYLGEQFFGPGTRLTVL.